What follows are 19 T cell receptor beta chains derived from one specimen sequenced in a study of cytomegalovirus exposure and HLA in healthy donors. The PCR ran on 60 Vbeta and 13 Jbeta primers. Clones were read by immunoSEQ multiplex PCR, and TCRdb kept only the in-frame ones, dropping some. The table records more than 150,000 clones, about 80% of them present only once. The sequenced sample consisted of PBMCs. These receptor sequences come from a man aged 35 to 55 in good health and CMV-seronegative.

The V and J genes are TRBV19 and TRBJ2-3, with D perhaps matching TRBD2 (5 bases). Trimming took 4 bases from V and 6 from J, leaving 11 bases between them. This CDR3 is built from 13 residues. CDR1 is LNHDA and CDR2 is SQIVND in the germline V gene (reference sequence). Here the CDR3 DNA reads TGTGCCAGTAGTAAGGAGGACGTGGATACGCAGTATTTT. This gives the protein CASSKEDVDTQYF. The full variable domain, in which reference TRBV19 and TRBJ2-3 provide the parts outside the CDR3, is DGGITQSPKYLFRKEGQNVTLSCEQNLNHDAMYWYRQDPGQGLRLIYYSQIVNDFQKGDIAEGYSVSREKKESFPLTVTSAQKNPTAFYLCASSKEDVDTQYFGPGTRLTVL.

The gene calls are TRBV19 and TRBJ2-7; D might be TRBD1 (5 bases). Trimming pared 3 bases from V and 6 bases from J, leaving 18 bases between. The CDR3 spans 15 residues. Germline V gives CDR1 LNHDA, CDR2 SQIVND (reference sequence). CDR3: CASSIGVQGSGEQYF. The CDR3 DNA is TGTGCCAGTAGTATTGGGGTGCAGGGTTCCGGCGAGCAGTACTTC.

This chain connects TRBV6-6 to TRBJ1-2, with 7 bases lining up with TRBD1. The CDR3 is 12 residues long. V lost 5 bases and J lost 4; bases outside the gene matches: 1. Germline CDR1 MNHNY, CDR2 SVGAGI (reference sequence). CDR3 in DNA: TGTGCCAGCAGTCGGGACAGCTATGGCTACACCTTC. Its translation is CASSRDSYGYTF.

V is TRBV5-8 and J is TRBJ1-1; 7 positions agree with TRBD1. The CDR3 consists of 16 residues. Losses at the gene ends were 6 bases for V and 1 base for J; bases not matched to a gene: 12. In germline, CDR1 is SGHTS, CDR2 YDEGEE. The CDR3 nucleotides are TGTGCCAGCACCCGGGACAGCCAACGACCGAACACTGAAGCTTTCTTT. Residues: CASTRDSQRPNTEAFF.

CDR3 in amino acids: CASSLGTSGRLGTDTQYF. The CDR3 nucleotides read TGTGCCAGCAGCCTGGGGACTAGCGGGAGGTTGGGCACAGATACGCAGTATTTT. V is TRBV5-5 and J is TRBJ2-3; the match to TRBD2 covers 15 bases. This CDR3 has 18 residues. CDR1 is SGHKS and CDR2 is YYEKEE in the germline V gene (reference sequence). The trim removed 4 bases at V and 1 base at J, leaving 7 bases unmatched.

The V call is TRBV7-3, the J call TRBJ2-7; maybe TRBD1 (5 bases). The CDR3 is 11 residues long. V lost 3 bases and J lost 9, with 9 bases in between. Germline loops: CDR1 SGHTA, CDR2 FQGTGA. CDR3 sequence reads: CASSFSGPQYF. The CDR3 nucleotides are TGTGCCAGCAGCTTTTCAGGGCCGCAGTACTTC.

This sequence joins TRBV18 and TRBJ2-1, with TRBD1 matching over 11 bases. With 4 bases clipped from V and 8 bases from J, the junction kept 7 bases outside the gene matches. This CDR3 contains 15 residues. Germline V gene sequence: CDR1 KGHSH, CDR2 LQKENI. The DNA for the CDR3 is TGTGCCAGCTCACAGGACAGGGGGCGATCTGATGAGCAGTTCTTC. Translated, it gives CASSQDRGRSDEQFF. The variable domain in full, completed from reference TRBV18 and TRBJ2-1, reads NAGVMQNPRHLVRRRGQEARLRCSPMKGHSHVYWYRQLPEEGLKFMVYLQKENIIDESGMPKERFSAEFPKEGPSILRIQQVVRGDSAAYFCASSQDRGRSDEQFFGPGTRLTVL.

The J gene is TRBJ2-3, the V gene TRBV19; 7 bases align to TRBD1. CDR3 length: 14 residues. J gave up 3 bases and V 5 bases, and 5 bases lay outside the gene matches. Germline V gives CDR1 LNHDA, CDR2 SQIVND (reference sequence). CDR3 in DNA: TGTGCCAGTAGTGTTAGGGGGCAGACAGATACGCAGTATTTT. It translates to CASSVRGQTDTQYF. The full variable domain, with the rest looked up from reference TRBV19 and TRBJ2-3, is DGGITQSPKYLFRKEGQNVTLSCEQNLNHDAMYWYRQDPGQGLRLIYYSQIVNDFQKGDIAEGYSVSREKKESFPLTVTSAQKNPTAFYLCASSVRGQTDTQYFGPGTRLTVL.

This chain links TRBV7-9 with TRBJ1-1; no clear D. The CDR3 extends over 14 amino acids. The germline V gene encodes CDR1 SEHNR and CDR2 FQNEAQ (reference sequence). V was pared by 5 bases and J by 6 bases, with 16 bases between. DNA for the CDR3: TGTGCCAGCAGCCCCGAGACCCTAGGCCCTGAAGCTTTCTTT. This sequence encodes CASSPETLGPEAFF.

The J gene is TRBJ2-1, the V gene TRBV7-2; 8 bases map to TRBD1. CDR1 is SGHTA and CDR2 is FQGNSA in the germline V gene. The CDR3 runs 16 residues. Trimming took 4 bases from V and 2 from J; bases not matched to a gene: 7. The CDR3 sequence: CASSYPPQGAYNEQFF. For the CDR3, the DNA is TGTGCCAGCAGCTACCCCCCACAGGGGGCCTACAATGAGCAGTTCTTC.

The chain joins TRBV28 to TRBJ1-2; 8 bases match TRBD1. Per the germline V gene, CDR1 is MDHEN and CDR2 is SYDVKM. There are 13 residues in the CDR3. With V trimmed by 10 bases and J by 3 bases, 7 bases remained unmatched. CDR3 loop: CAIMTGAYYGYTF. In DNA form, the CDR3 reads TGTGCCATTATGACAGGGGCTTACTATGGCTACACCTTC.

This clone occurred a few times. The rearrangement links TRBV5-1 to TRBJ2-1; 7 bases align to TRBD1. Looked up from germline, CDR1 is SGHRS and CDR2 is YFSETQ. The CDR3 extends over 16 amino acids. The trim removed 3 bases at V and 2 bases at J, leaving 8 bases unmatched. CDR3 loop: CASSSASGTAYNEQFF. The CDR3 DNA reads as TGCGCCAGCAGCTCGGCATCCGGGACAGCCTACAATGAGCAGTTCTTC. The complete variable domain, with remaining parts taken from reference TRBV5-1 and TRBJ2-1, reads KAGVTQTPRYLIKTRGQQVTLSCSPISGHRSVSWYQQTPGQGLQFLFEYFSETQRNKGNFPGRFSGRQFSNSRSEMNVSTLELGDSALYLCASSSASGTAYNEQFFGPGTRLTVL.

The sample holds one count of this clone. The chain uses TRBV7-2 and TRBJ2-7; D call uncertain. Germline-derived CDR1 and CDR2 are SGHTA and FQGNSA. The ends were cut back, 3 bases at V and 2 bases at J, with 5 bases in the middle. There are 12 residues in the CDR3. The CDR3, as DNA: TGTGCCAGCAGCTTCAGGACCTACGAGCAGTACTTC. Translating gives CASSFRTYEQYF.

V is TRBV5-1 and J is TRBJ2-3, with 8 nucleotides matching TRBD2. This CDR3 is 15 amino acids long. J was trimmed by 7 bases and V by 1 base; bases with no gene match: 8. Germline assignment: CDR1 SGHRS and CDR2 YFSETQ. CDR3 sequence (DNA): TGCGCCAGCAGCTTGAGCGGGACTAGGGGTAATACGCAGTATTTT. Amino acid sequence: CASSLSGTRGNTQYF. Combining the CDR3 with reference TRBV5-1 and TRBJ2-3 gives the whole variable domain KAGVTQTPRYLIKTRGQQVTLSCSPISGHRSVSWYQQTPGQGLQFLFEYFSETQRNKGNFPGRFSGRQFSNSRSEMNVSTLELGDSALYLCASSLSGTRGNTQYFGPGTRLTVL.

This clone occurred a few times. V is TRBV11-1 and J is TRBJ1-1; D may be TRBD1 (6 bases). V was trimmed by 5 bases and J by 0 bases, leaving 16 bases between them. This CDR3 comprises 16 residues. In germline, CDR1 is SGHAT, CDR2 FQDESV (reference sequence). The CDR3 region has the DNA TGTGCCAGCAGCCCCGGGACAAATCGCATGAACACTGAAGCTTTCTTT. This encodes CASSPGTNRMNTEAFF.

In DNA form, the CDR3 reads TGTGCCAGCAGTGGCCAGGGACACCCGAACACTGAAGCTTTCTTT. Amino acids: CASSGQGHPNTEAFF. The chain employs TRBV2 and TRBJ1-1; a possible D gene is TRBD1 (6 bases). Germline CDR1 and CDR2: SNHLY and FYNNEI. Trimming removed 4 bases from V and 1 base from J, with 13 bases in between. The CDR3 sequence is 15 residues long.

The CDR3 sequence is CASSPTSGGVSYNEQFF. The CDR3 DNA sequence: TGTGCCAGCAGTCCCACTAGCGGGGGGGTCTCCTACAATGAGCAGTTCTTC. The chain recombines TRBV28 with TRBJ2-1; 13 bases agree with TRBD2. This CDR3 is built from 17 residues. Trimming took 5 bases from V and 0 from J; bases not matched to a gene: 4. CDR1 and CDR2 from the germline V gene are MDHEN and SYDVKM.

The J gene is TRBJ2-3, the V gene TRBV9; TRBD2 is a possible D gene (6 bases). Germline V CDR1 and CDR2: SGDLS, YYNGEE. V gave up 0 bases and J gave up 5 bases, with 13 bases separating them. This CDR3 region has 15 residues. This chain's CDR3 is CASSVDPGEVDTQYF. CDR3 sequence (DNA): TGTGCCAGCAGCGTAGACCCGGGGGAAGTAGATACGCAGTATTTT.

The chain is built from TRBV28 and TRBJ2-7; 8 bases are a match to TRBD1. CDR3 size: 16 residues. Looked up from germline, CDR1 is MDHEN and CDR2 is SYDVKM. The V segment lost 3 bases and the J segment 5 bases; nucleotides outside the gene matches: 12. The CDR3 DNA follows: TGTGCCAGCAGTTTTGCAAGGACAGGGAGTCAACACGAGCAGTACTTC. It yields the protein CASSFARTGSQHEQYF.